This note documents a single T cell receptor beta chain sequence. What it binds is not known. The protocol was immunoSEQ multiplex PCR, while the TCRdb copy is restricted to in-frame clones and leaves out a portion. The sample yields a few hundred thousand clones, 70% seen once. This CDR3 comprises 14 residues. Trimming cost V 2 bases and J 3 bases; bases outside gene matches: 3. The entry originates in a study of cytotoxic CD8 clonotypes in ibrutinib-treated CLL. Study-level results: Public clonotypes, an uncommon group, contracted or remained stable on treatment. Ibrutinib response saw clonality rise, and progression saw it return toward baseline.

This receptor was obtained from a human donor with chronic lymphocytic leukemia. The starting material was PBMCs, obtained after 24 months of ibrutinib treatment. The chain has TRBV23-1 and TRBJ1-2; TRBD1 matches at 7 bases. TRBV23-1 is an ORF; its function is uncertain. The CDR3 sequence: CASSQPGGDYGYTF. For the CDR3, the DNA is TGCGCCAGCAGTCAACCAGGGGGGGACTATGGCTACACCTTC.